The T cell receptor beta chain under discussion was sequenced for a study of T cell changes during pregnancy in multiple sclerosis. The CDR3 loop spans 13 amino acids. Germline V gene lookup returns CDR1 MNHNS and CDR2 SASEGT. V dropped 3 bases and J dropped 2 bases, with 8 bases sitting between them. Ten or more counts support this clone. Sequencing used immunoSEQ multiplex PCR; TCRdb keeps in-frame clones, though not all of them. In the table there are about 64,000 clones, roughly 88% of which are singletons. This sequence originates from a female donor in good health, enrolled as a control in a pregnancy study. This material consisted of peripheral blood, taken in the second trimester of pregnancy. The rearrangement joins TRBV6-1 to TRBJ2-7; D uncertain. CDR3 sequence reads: CASSDGLAYEQYF. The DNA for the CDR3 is TGTGCCAGCAGTGACGGGTTGGCCTACGAGCAGTACTTC.